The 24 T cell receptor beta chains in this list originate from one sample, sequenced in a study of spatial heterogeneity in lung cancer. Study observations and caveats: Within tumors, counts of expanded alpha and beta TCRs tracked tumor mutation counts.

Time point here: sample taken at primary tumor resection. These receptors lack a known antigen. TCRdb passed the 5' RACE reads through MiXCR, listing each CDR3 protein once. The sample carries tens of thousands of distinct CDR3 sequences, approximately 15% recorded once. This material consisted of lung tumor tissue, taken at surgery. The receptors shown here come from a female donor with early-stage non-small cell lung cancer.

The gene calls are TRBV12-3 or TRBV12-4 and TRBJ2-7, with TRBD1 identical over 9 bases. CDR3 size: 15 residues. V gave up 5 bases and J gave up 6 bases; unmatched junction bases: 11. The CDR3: CASSTGDRDLGEQYF. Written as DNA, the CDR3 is TGTGCCAGCAGTACCGGGGACAGGGACCTAGGCGAGCAGTACTTC.

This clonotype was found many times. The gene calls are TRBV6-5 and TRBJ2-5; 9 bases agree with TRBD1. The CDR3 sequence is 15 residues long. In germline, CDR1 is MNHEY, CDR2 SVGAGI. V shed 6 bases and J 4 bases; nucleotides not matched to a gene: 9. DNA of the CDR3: TGTGCCAGCAGCTCACCGGGACAGGGTCGAGAGACCCAGTACTTC. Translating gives CASSSPGQGRETQYF.

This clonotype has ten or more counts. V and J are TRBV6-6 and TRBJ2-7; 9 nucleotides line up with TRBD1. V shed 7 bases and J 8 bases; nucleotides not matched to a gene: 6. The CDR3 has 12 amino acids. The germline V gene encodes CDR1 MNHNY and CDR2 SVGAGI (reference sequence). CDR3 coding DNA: TGTGCCAGCACCGGACAGGGGATGAAGCAGTACTTC. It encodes CASTGQGMKQYF.

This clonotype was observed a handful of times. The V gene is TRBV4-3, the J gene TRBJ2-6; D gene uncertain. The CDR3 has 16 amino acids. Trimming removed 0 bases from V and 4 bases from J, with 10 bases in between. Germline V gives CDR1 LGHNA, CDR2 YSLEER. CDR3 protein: CASSQDFGTGANVLTF. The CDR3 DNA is TGCGCCAGCAGCCAAGATTTCGGTACCGGGGCCAACGTCCTGACTTTC.

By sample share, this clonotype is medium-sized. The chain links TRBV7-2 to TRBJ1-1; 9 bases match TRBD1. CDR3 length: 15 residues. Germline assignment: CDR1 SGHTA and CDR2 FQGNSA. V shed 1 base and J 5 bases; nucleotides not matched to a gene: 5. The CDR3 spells CASSLGDRVRTEAFF. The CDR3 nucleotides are TGTGCCAGCAGCTTAGGGGACAGGGTGAGAACTGAAGCTTTCTTT.

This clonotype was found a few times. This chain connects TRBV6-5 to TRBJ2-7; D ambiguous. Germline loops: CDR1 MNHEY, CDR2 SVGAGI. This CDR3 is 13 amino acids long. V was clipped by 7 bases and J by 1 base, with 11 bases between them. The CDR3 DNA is TGTGCCAGCACCCCGGGTCTTTCCTACGAGCAGTACTTC. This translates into CASTPGLSYEQYF.

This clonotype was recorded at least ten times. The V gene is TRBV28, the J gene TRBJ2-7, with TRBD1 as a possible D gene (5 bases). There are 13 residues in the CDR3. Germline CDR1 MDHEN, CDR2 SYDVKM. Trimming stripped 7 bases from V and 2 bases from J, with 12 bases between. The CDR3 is CASIDWGTYEQYF. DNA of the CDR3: TGTGCCAGCATCGACTGGGGCACCTACGAGCAGTACTTC.

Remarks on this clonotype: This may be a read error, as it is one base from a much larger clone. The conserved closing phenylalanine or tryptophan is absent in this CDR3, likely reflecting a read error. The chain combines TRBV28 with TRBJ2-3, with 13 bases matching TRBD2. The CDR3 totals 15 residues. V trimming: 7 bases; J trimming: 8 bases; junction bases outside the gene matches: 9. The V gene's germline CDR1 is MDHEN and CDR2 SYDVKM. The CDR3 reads CASKLRTSGRGTQYY. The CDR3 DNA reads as TGTGCCAGCAAACTCCGGACTAGCGGGAGAGGTACGCAGTATTAT.

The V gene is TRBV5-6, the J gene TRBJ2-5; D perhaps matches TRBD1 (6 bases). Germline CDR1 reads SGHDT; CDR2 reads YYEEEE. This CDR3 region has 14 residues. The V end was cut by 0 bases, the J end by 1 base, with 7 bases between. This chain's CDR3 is CASSLEDSQETQYF. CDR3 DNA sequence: TGTGCCAGCAGCTTGGAGGACAGCCAAGAGACCCAGTACTTC.

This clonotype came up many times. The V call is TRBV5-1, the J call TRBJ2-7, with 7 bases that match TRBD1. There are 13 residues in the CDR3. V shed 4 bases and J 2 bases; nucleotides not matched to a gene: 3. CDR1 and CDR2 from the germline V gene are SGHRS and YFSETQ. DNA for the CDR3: TGCGCCAGCAGCCGGGACAGCGCCTACGAGCAGTACTTC. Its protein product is CASSRDSAYEQYF.

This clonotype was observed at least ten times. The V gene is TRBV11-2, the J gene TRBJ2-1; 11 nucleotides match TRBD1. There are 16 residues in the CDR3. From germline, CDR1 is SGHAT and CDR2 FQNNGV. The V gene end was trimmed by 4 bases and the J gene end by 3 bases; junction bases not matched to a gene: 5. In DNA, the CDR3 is TGTGCCAGCAGCTCTCGGACAGGGGGCTTCTACAATGAGCAGTTCTTC. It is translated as CASSSRTGGFYNEQFF.

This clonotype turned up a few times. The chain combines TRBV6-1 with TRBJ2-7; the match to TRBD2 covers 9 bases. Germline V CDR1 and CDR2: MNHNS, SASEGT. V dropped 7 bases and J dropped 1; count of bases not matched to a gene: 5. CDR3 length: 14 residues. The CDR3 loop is CASIPAGGSYEQYF. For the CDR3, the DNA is TGTGCCAGCATCCCAGCGGGAGGTTCCTACGAGCAGTACTTC.

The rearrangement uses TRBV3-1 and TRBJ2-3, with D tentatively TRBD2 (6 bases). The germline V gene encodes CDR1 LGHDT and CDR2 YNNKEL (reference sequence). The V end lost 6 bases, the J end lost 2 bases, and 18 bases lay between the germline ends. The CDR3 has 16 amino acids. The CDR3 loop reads CASRDLGRPNTDTQYF. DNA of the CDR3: TGTGCCAGCAGGGACTTAGGGAGGCCGAACACAGATACGCAGTATTTT.

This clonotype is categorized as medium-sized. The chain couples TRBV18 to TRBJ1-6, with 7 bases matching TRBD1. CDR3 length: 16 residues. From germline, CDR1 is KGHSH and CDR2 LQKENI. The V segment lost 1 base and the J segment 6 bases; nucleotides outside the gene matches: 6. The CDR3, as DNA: TGTGCCAGCTCACCACTCCCGGACAGGATTAATTCACCCCTCCACTTT. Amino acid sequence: CASSPLPDRINSPLHF.

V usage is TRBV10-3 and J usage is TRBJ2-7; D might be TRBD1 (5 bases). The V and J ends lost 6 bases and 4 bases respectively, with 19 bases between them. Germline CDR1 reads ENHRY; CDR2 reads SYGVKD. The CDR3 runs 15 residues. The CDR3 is CAIRRKTAALYEQYF. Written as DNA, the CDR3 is TGTGCCATCAGGAGAAAGACAGCAGCCCTTTACGAGCAGTACTTC.

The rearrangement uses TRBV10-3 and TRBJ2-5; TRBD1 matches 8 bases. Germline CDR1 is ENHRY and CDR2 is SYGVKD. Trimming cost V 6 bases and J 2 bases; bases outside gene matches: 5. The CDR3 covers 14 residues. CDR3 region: CAISGDRTQETQYF. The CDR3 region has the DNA TGTGCCATCAGCGGGGACAGGACTCAAGAGACCCAGTACTTC.

The CDR3 sequence: CASSPHLTGELFF. CDR3 nucleotides: TGTGCCAGTAGTCCACATCTCACCGGGGAGCTGTTTTTT. The chain couples TRBV19 to TRBJ2-2; D call uncertain. CDR1 is LNHDA, CDR2 SQIVND, per germline (reference sequence). Trimming took 5 bases from V and 4 from J, leaving 8 bases between them. The CDR3 length is 13 residues.

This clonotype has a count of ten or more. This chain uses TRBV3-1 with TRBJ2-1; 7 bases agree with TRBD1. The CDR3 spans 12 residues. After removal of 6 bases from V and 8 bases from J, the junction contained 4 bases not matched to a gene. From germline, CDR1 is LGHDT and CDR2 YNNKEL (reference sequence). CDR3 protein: CASSYTGDEQFF. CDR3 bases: TGTGCCAGCAGTTATACAGGGGATGAGCAGTTCTTC.

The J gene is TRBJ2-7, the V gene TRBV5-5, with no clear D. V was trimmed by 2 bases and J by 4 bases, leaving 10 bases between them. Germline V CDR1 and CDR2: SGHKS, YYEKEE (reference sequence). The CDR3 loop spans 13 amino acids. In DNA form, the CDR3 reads TGTGCCAGCAGCTTTGCCGCGACGTACGAGCAGTACTTC. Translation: CASSFAATYEQYF.

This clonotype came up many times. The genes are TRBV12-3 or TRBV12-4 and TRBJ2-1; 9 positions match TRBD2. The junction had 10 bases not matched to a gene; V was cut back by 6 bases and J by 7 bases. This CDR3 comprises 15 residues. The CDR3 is CASRISGSRGNEQFF. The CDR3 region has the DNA TGTGCCAGCAGAATTAGCGGGAGCAGAGGTAATGAGCAGTTCTTC.

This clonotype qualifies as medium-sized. CDR3 bases: TGCAGTGCTCTCCCGACAGGGGTCTACGAGCAGTACTTC. Its translation is CSALPTGVYEQYF. V and J are TRBV20-1 and TRBJ2-7, with TRBD1 matching 8 bases. V shed 5 bases, J shed 3 bases, and the junction held 6 bases outside the gene matches. This CDR3 has 13 residues. In germline, CDR1 is DFQATT, CDR2 SNEGSKA (reference sequence).

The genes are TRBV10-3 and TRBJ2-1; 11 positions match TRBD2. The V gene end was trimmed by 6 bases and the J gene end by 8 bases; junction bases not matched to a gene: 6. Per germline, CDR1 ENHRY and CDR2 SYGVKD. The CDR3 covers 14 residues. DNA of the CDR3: TGTGCCATCAGCCCATCTAGCGGGGGGCATGAGCAGTTCTTC. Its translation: CAISPSSGGHEQFF.

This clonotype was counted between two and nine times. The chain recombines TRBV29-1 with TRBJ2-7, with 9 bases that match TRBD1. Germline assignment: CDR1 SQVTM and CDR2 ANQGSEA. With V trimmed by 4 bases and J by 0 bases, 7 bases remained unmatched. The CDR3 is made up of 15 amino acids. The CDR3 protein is CSVAIGTGSSYEQYF. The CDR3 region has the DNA TGCAGCGTTGCAATAGGGACAGGGAGCTCCTACGAGCAGTACTTC.

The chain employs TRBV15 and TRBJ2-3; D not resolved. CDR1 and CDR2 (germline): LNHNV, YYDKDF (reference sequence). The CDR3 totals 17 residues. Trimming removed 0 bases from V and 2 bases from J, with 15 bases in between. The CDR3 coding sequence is TGTGCCACCAGCAGAGATCGAACTCTACGATACACAGATACGCAGTATTTT. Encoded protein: CATSRDRTLRYTDTQYF.